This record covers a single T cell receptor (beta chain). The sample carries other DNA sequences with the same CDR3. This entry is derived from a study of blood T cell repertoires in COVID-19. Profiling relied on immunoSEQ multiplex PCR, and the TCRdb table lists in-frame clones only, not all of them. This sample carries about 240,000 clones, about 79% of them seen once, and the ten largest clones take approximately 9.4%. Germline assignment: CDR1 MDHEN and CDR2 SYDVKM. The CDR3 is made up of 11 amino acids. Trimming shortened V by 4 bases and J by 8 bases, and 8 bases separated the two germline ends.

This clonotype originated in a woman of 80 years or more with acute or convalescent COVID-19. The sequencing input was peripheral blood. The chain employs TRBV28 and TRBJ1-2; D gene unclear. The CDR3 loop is CASSWAGGYTF. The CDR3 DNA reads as TGTGCCAGCAGTTGGGCGGGCGGCTACACCTTC.